This TCR beta chain came from a study of post-analysis software for immune sequencing data. Study-wide results and caveats: By F measure, samples from a shared preparation batch strongly co-clustered. Normalized Chao1 diversity in multiple sclerosis patients fell significantly below that of controls.

Unique molecular identifiers were built into the TCR beta cDNA libraries. T cells numbering about 0.95 to 10 million gave rise to 400,000 to 550,000 cDNA molecules. TCRdb independently ran MiXCR on the PCR reads; one entry per CDR3 protein. Of 800,000 to 950,000 distinct CDR3 sequences listed, approximately 57% were seen once; the top ten hold 4.6%. This clonotype was picked up a small number of times. Antigen unknown. The receptor comes from a girl under 18 with multiple sclerosis. Sequencing was done on a sample of blood.

DNA of the CDR3: TGCAGTATTAGACAGGGGGGTTTTATAGCCAAAAACATTCAGTACTTC. This translates into CSIRQGGFIAKNIQYF. The genes are TRBV20-1 and TRBJ2-4; 9 bases fit TRBD1. Germline lookup yields CDR1 DFQATT and CDR2 SNEGSKA (reference sequence). Trimming took 8 bases from V and 0 from J; bases not matched to a gene: 11. This CDR3 comprises 16 residues.